The 19 T cell receptor beta chains below come from one sample, sequenced in a study of regulatory T cells in long-lasting Graves disease. The time point here: newly diagnosed GD, antithyroid drugs for less than 3 months. TCR sequences were obtained from RNA taken from PBMCs. Arm-PCR of CDR3 regions and iRepertoire HTBI primers were used to build TCR beta libraries. TCRdb processed the multiplex PCR reads anew with MiXCR; each CDR3 protein has one entry. Altogether 440,000 or so distinct CDR3 sequences are present, about a sixth being singletons, with the ten largest covering over 8.5%. This sample was also put to use in a study of T cells in Graves' hyperthyroidism and ophthalmopathy.

The input for sequencing was peripheral blood mononuclear cells (PBMCs), taken at new diagnosis, from a patient treated with antithyroid drugs. The receptors were gathered from a woman aged 25 to 39 with Graves disease.

The chain has TRBV28 and TRBJ2-1, with TRBD2 matching 7 bases. CDR1 MDHEN and CDR2 SYDVKM come from the germline V gene. V was clipped by 4 bases and J by 4 bases; unmatched bases: 4. The CDR3 runs 14 residues. For the CDR3, the DNA is TGTGCCAGCAGTTGGGCTAGCGGATACAATGAGCAGTTCTTC. This gives the protein CASSWASGYNEQFF.

This sequence joins TRBV6-2 or TRBV6-3 and TRBJ2-7; 7 nucleotides line up with TRBD2. This CDR3 comprises 15 residues. J gave up 0 bases and V 3 bases, and 5 bases lay outside the gene matches. Germline CDR1 and CDR2: MNHEY and SVGEGT. The CDR3 protein is CASSYLLANSYEQYF. CDR3 nucleotide sequence: TGTGCCAGCAGTTATTTACTAGCGAACTCCTACGAGCAGTACTTC.

The V gene is TRBV10-3, the J gene TRBJ2-2; tentatively, D is TRBD2 (6 bases). Trimming cost V 9 bases and J 3 bases, with 11 bases left between them. The CDR3 contains 13 residues. The germline V gene has CDR1 ENHRY and CDR2 SYGVKD. The DNA for the CDR3 is TGTGCCATTCCGGGAGCGTACACCGGGGAGCTGTTTTTT. The encoded protein is CAIPGAYTGELFF.

This clonotype was seen many times. The V call is TRBV5-5, the J call TRBJ2-1; 9 bases map to TRBD2. Germline V gives CDR1 SGHKS, CDR2 YYEKEE (reference sequence). The CDR3 spans 15 residues. The V segment lost 0 bases and the J segment 9 bases; nucleotides outside the gene matches: 7. The CDR3 reads CASSLELAGVREQFF. In nucleotides, the CDR3 is TGTGCCAGCAGCTTGGAACTAGCGGGTGTTCGTGAGCAGTTCTTC.

This clonotype was seen more than once but under ten times. This sequence joins TRBV10-3 and TRBJ1-3, with D tentatively TRBD1 (5 bases). The germline V gene encodes CDR1 ENHRY and CDR2 SYGVKD. The CDR3 runs to 16 residues. V shed 7 bases and J shed 2 bases, with 18 bases lying between them. In nucleotides, the CDR3 is TGTGCCATCAACAAAGATATCGGGACGACTGGAAACACCATATATTTT. Protein sequence: CAINKDIGTTGNTIYF.

At least ten counts were recorded for this clonotype. The chain carries TRBV29-1 and TRBJ2-7; no clear D gene. Germline assignment: CDR1 SQVTM and CDR2 ANQGSEA. Trimming stripped 5 bases from V and 1 base from J, with 9 bases between. This CDR3 comprises 12 residues. CDR3 amino acids: CSVRTVSYEQYF. The CDR3 nucleotides read TGCAGCGTTCGTACAGTTTCCTACGAGCAGTACTTC.

This clonotype was detected many times. The genes are TRBV7-2 and TRBJ1-6; 10 bases fit TRBD1. Trimming took 5 bases from V and 0 from J; bases not matched to a gene: 7. Per germline, CDR1 SGHTA and CDR2 FQGNSA. This CDR3 has 18 residues. This CDR3 is CASSPGTGANSYNSPLHF. CDR3 DNA: TGTGCCAGCAGCCCCGGGACAGGGGCGAACTCCTATAATTCACCCCTCCACTTT.

The V call is TRBV7-9, the J call TRBJ2-7; weak D call: TRBD2 (5 bases). The CDR3 contains 15 residues. Trimming removed 6 bases at V and 6 bases at J, with 21 bases between. The germline CDR1 and CDR2 sequences are SEHNR and FQNEAQ (reference sequence). The CDR3 region is CASSSLDSRPLEQYF. The CDR3, as DNA: TGTGCCAGCAGTAGTTTGGACTCCCGTCCCCTCGAGCAGTACTTC.

Many counts were recorded for this clonotype. The rearrangement links TRBV7-8 to TRBJ1-5; D gene ambiguous. This CDR3 is built from 14 residues. CDR1 and CDR2 (germline): SGHVS, FQNEAQ. Trimming pared 5 bases from V and 4 bases from J, leaving 12 bases between. The CDR3 sequence: CASSTSTGNQPQHF. CDR3 bases: TGTGCCAGCAGCACCAGCACGGGTAATCAGCCCCAGCATTTT.

This chain joins TRBV29-1 and TRBJ2-7; D remains ambiguous. Trimming stripped 6 bases from V and 5 bases from J, with 14 bases between. The CDR3 sequence is 12 residues long. Per the germline V gene, CDR1 is SQVTM and CDR2 is ANQGSEA. The CDR3 is CSVSTRGDEQYF. CDR3 bases: TGCAGCGTATCGACCCGAGGCGACGAGCAGTACTTC.

In its sample, this clonotype was seen many times. The V call is TRBV6-5, the J call TRBJ2-6; 8 bases line up with TRBD1. Germline V gives CDR1 MNHEY, CDR2 SVGAGI. V shed 4 bases and J 1 base; nucleotides not matched to a gene: 9. This CDR3 spans 18 amino acids. CDR3 nucleotides: TGTGCCAGCAGTTTAACAGGGGGTTACCGTTCTGGGGCCAACGTCCTGACTTTC. As protein: CASSLTGGYRSGANVLTF.

The count of this clonotype is one. Just one base apart from a much larger clone, this may be a read error. The chain uses TRBV7-9 and TRBJ2-2; 7 bases are shared with TRBD1. The ends lost 3 bases at V and 10 bases at J; junction bases unmatched: 14. Per the germline V gene, CDR1 is SEHNR and CDR2 is FQNEAQ (reference sequence). The CDR3 loop spans 16 amino acids. CDR3 sequence reads: CASSFPKTGSSVELFF. CDR3 nucleotides: TGTGCCAGCAGCTTTCCTAAGACAGGGTCCTCCGTGGAGCTGTTTTTT.

Turning to this clonotype: A read error may account for a junction end that differs from germline. The rearrangement links TRBV6-1 to TRBJ2-7; D uncertain. The CDR3 runs 11 residues. Germline V lookup: CDR1 MNHNS, CDR2 SASEGT. CDR3 sequence reads: CASTMGVEWLF. The CDR3 DNA is TGTGCCAGCACCATGGGTGTTGAATGGCTCTTC.

This clonotype was recorded many times. The V call is TRBV12-3 or TRBV12-4, the J call TRBJ2-7, with TRBD2 matching over 10 bases. The V and J ends lost 5 bases and 7 bases, in that order; junction bases with no gene match: 8. The CDR3 is 14 residues long. This CDR3 is CASSPASGSREQYF. In DNA form, the CDR3 reads TGTGCCAGCAGTCCCGCTAGCGGGAGCCGAGAGCAGTACTTC.

This clonotype was observed a handful of times. Just one base apart from a much larger clone, this may be a read error. The chain recombines TRBV6-1 with TRBJ1-2; weak D call: TRBD1 (6 bases). The V and J ends lost 6 bases and 6 bases respectively, with 20 bases between them. In germline, CDR1 is MNHNS, CDR2 SASEGT. CDR3 length: 15 amino acids. CDR3 coding DNA: TGTGCCAGCAGCGCCCGGGGGCAGGGGACCAATGGCTACACCTTC. Protein sequence: CASSARGQGTNGYTF.

This clonotype was observed a handful of times. The chain carries TRBV27 and TRBJ2-2; D perhaps matches TRBD1 (5 bases). The CDR3 is made up of 12 amino acids. The germline CDR1 and CDR2 sequences are MNHEY and SMNVEV (reference sequence). V lost 6 bases and J lost 6, with 8 bases in between. The CDR3: CASSDRSGELFF. Here the CDR3 DNA reads TGTGCCAGCAGCGACAGATCCGGGGAGCTGTTTTTT.

This clonotype was found many times. V is TRBV11-3 and J is TRBJ2-1; D uncertain. Germline assignment: CDR1 SGHNT and CDR2 YENEEA. The CDR3 covers 15 residues. V shed 1 base and J shed 1 base, with 8 bases lying between them. This CDR3 reads CASSLGWWSYNEQFF. CDR3 nucleotide sequence: TGTGCCAGCAGCTTAGGCTGGTGGTCCTACAATGAGCAGTTCTTC.

This clonotype came up a few times. The CDR3 region has the DNA TGTGCCACCAGTGACCCGGGATTTTCGTACGAGCAGTACTTC. Translating it yields CATSDPGFSYEQYF. This sequence joins TRBV24-1 and TRBJ2-7; a possible D gene is TRBD2 (5 bases). This CDR3 has 14 amino acids. V was clipped by 4 bases and J by 4 bases, with 13 bases between them. CDR1 and CDR2 from the germline V gene are KGHDR and SFDVKD.

This clonotype was recorded a few times. CDR3: CASSARLAGGPIGETQYF. CDR3 DNA: TGTGCCAGCAGTGCAAGACTAGCGGGAGGGCCTATAGGAGAGACCCAGTACTTC. The rearrangement joins TRBV6-2 or TRBV6-3 to TRBJ2-5; 14 bases are a match to TRBD2. CDR1 is MNHEY, CDR2 SVGEGT, per germline. The CDR3 covers 18 residues. V dropped 5 bases and J dropped 4; count of bases not matched to a gene: 12.